The 3 T cell receptor beta chains listed next were all sequenced from one sample in a study of beta chain features in type 1 diabetes. TCRB transcripts that were expressed got sequenced, as all of the isolated RNA had been reverse transcribed. Method: immunoSEQ multiplex PCR; TCRdb's copy keeps in-frame clones and lacks some. The data contain 130,000 to 150,000 clones, roughly 48% of them singletons. The sequenced sample was Tregs from blood. These receptors came from a man aged 18 to 35 in good health.

The V and J genes are TRBV7-2 and TRBJ2-5; TRBD2 matches at 10 bases. The trim removed 5 bases at V and 5 bases at J, leaving 8 bases unmatched. CDR1 and CDR2 (germline): SGHTA, FQGNSA. This CDR3 region has 15 residues. Written as DNA, the CDR3 is TGTGCCAGCAGCCGAAGCGGGGGGGCCTTTGAGACCCAGTACTTC. Its translation: CASSRSGGAFETQYF.

Here the CDR3 DNA reads TGTGCCAGCAGCCCCATAGACGGGGGCCAAGAGACCCAGTACTTC. Translated, it gives CASSPIDGGQETQYF. The J gene is TRBJ2-5, the V gene TRBV5-4; a weak D match, TRBD2 (6 bases). CDR3 length: 15 residues. The V end lost 4 bases, the J end lost 1 base, and 14 bases lay between the germline ends. The germline V gene encodes CDR1 SGHNT and CDR2 YYREEE (reference sequence). Supplemented by reference TRBV5-4 and TRBJ2-5, the full variable domain reads ETGVTQSPTHLIKTRGQQVTLRCSSQSGHNTVSWYQQALGQGPQFIFQYYREEENGRGNFPPRFSGLQFPNYSSELNVNALELDDSALYLCASSPIDGGQETQYFGPGTRLLVL.

The chain is built from TRBV11-2 and TRBJ1-6; possibly TRBD1 for D (5 bases). The CDR3 runs 14 residues. Germline V gene sequence: CDR1 SGHAT, CDR2 FQNNGV. Deletions cut 5 bases from V and 5 bases from J, with 10 bases between. DNA of the CDR3: TGTGCCAGCAGCCCCGGGGGGGATAATTCACCCCTCCACTTT. Its protein is CASSPGGDNSPLHF. The complete variable domain, with remaining parts taken from reference TRBV11-2 and TRBJ1-6, reads EAGVAQSPRYKIIEKRQSVAFWCNPISGHATLYWYQQILGQGPKLLIQFQNNGVVDDSQLPKDRFSAERLKGVDSTLKIQPAKLEDSAVYLCASSPGGDNSPLHFGNGTRLTVT.